Listed below are T cell receptor beta chains from one sample, sequenced in a study of beta chain features in type 1 diabetes. Assay: immunoSEQ multiplex PCR; the TCRdb copy retains only in-frame clones and omits some. The sample yields fewer than 900,000 clones, 17% seen once. The sample was naive CD4+ T cells from blood. These receptors all stem from a woman aged 18-29 years in good health. CDR3s include the opening cysteine and the closing phenylalanine or tryptophan. The order of the fields is V gene, D gene, J gene, clone size, CDR3 DNA, CDR3 protein. D genes are given only for firm matches. Size tells how often a clone was seen (once, few, many) or the class of an expanded clone, and some rows leave it out.

v_call: TRBV29-1; d_call: TRBD1; j_call: TRBJ1-2; clone_size: few; cdr3_nt: TGCAGCGTTGATCCAGGGGGCGCCGATGGCTACACCTTC; cdr3_aa: CSVDPGGADGYTF
v_call: TRBV11-2; d_call: TRBD2; j_call: TRBJ2-7; clone_size: -; cdr3_nt: TGTGCCAGCAGCTCGGTAGCGGGAGCCTCCTACGAGCAGTACTTC; cdr3_aa: CASSSVAGASYEQYF
v_call: TRBV6-4; d_call: -; j_call: TRBJ2-5; clone_size: few; cdr3_nt: TGTGCCAGCAGTGACCGAGCCCAGTACTTC; cdr3_aa: CASSDRAQYF
v_call: TRBV28; d_call: -; j_call: TRBJ2-7; clone_size: -; cdr3_nt: TGTGCCAGCAGAAAGACTGGATCTCTGTACGAGCAGTACTTC; cdr3_aa: CASRKTGSLYEQYF
v_call: TRBV7-3; d_call: -; j_call: TRBJ2-2; clone_size: few; cdr3_nt: TGTGCCAGCAGCCTACTAGTCTCCGGGGAGCTGTTTTTT; cdr3_aa: CASSLLVSGELFF
v_call: TRBV11-2; d_call: -; j_call: TRBJ1-2; clone_size: few; cdr3_nt: TGTGCCAGCAGCCCCACGGCCTTCGCTAACTATGGCTACACCTTC; cdr3_aa: CASSPTAFANYGYTF
v_call: TRBV19; d_call: -; j_call: TRBJ1-2; clone_size: -; cdr3_nt: TGTGCCAGTACCCCCGACCCGGCGGGTAACTATGGCTACACCTTC; cdr3_aa: CASTPDPAGNYGYTF
v_call: TRBV11-2; d_call: TRBD2; j_call: TRBJ2-1; clone_size: few; cdr3_nt: TGTGCCAGCAGCTTAGTGAGCGGGAGGGCCGGCCGTGAGCAGTTCTTC; cdr3_aa: CASSLVSGRAGREQFF
v_call: TRBV29-1; d_call: -; j_call: TRBJ2-3; clone_size: -; cdr3_nt: TGCAGCGTTGAAGGAGGGGGGACCGATATTTTTAGCACAGATACGCAGTATTTT; cdr3_aa: CSVEGGGTDIFSTDTQYF
v_call: TRBV5-6; d_call: -; j_call: TRBJ2-1; clone_size: few; cdr3_nt: TGTGCCAGCATAGGACAGTCGTACAATGAGCAGTTCTTC; cdr3_aa: CASIGQSYNEQFF
v_call: TRBV28; d_call: -; j_call: TRBJ2-3; clone_size: few; cdr3_nt: TGTGCCAGCGTAGGACAGCTCACAGATACGCAGTATTTT; cdr3_aa: CASVGQLTDTQYF